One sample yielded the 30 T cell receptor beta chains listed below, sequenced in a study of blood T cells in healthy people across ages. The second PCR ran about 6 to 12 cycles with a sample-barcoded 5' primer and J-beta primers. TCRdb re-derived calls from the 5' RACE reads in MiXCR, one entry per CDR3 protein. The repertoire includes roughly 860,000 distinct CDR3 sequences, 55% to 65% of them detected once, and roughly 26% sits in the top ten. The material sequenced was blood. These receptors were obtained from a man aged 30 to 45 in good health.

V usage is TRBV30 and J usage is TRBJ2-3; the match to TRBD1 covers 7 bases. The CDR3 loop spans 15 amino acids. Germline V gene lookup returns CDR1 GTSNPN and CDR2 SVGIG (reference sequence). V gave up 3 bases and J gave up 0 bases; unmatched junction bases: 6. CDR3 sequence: CAWRHRGHSTDTQYF. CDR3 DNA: TGTGCCTGGAGGCACAGGGGTCATAGCACAGATACGCAGTATTTT.

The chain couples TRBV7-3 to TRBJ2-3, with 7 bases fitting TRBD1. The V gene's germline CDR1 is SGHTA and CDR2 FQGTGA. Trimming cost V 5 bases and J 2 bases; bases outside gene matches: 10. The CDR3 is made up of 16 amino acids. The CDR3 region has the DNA TGTGCCAGCAGCCAAGCCCCGGACAGGCCCACAGATACGCAGTATTTT. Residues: CASSQAPDRPTDTQYF.

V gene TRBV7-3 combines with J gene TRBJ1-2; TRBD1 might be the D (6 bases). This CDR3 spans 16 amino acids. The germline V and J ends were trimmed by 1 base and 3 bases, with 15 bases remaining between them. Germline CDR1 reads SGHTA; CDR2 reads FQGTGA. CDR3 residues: CASSLNGGPSDYGYTF. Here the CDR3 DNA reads TGTGCCAGCAGCTTAAACGGGGGCCCCAGTGACTATGGCTACACCTTC. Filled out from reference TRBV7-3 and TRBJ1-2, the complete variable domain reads GAGVSQTPSNKVTEKGKYVELRCDPISGHTALYWYRQSLGQGPEFLIYFQGTGAADDSGLPNDRFFAVRPEGSVSTLKIQRTERGDSAVYLCASSLNGGPSDYGYTFGSGTRLTVV.

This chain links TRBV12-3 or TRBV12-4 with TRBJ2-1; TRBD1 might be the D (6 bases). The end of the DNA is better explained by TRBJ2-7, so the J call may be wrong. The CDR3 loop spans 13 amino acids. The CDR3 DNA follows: TGTGCCAGCATCAGGGGAACCTACAATGAGCAGTACTTC. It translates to CASIRGTYNEQYF.

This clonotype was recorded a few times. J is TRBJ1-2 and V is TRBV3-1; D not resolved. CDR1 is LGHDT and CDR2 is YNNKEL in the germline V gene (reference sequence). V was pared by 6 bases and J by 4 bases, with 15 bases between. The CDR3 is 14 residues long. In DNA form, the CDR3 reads TGTGCCAGCAGTCAGGCGACGGGTGGCTATGGCTACACCTTC. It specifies CASSQATGGYGYTF. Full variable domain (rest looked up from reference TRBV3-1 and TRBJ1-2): DTAVSQTPKYLVTQMGNDKSIKCEQNLGHDTMYWYKQDSKKFLKIMFSYNNKELIINETVPNRFSPKSPDKAHLNLHINSLELGDSAVYFCASSQATGGYGYTFGSGTRLTVV.

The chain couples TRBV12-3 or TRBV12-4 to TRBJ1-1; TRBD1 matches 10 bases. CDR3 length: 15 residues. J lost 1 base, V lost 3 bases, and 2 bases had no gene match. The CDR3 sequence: CASSFRDRGNTEAFF. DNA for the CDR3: TGTGCCAGCAGTTTCCGGGACAGGGGGAACACTGAAGCTTTCTTT.

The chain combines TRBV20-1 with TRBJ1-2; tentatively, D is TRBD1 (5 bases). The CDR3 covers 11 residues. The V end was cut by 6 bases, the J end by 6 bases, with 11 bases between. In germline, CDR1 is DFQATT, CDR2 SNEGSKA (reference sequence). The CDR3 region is CSASGDHGYTF. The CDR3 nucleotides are TGCAGTGCCTCGGGGGATCATGGCTACACCTTC.

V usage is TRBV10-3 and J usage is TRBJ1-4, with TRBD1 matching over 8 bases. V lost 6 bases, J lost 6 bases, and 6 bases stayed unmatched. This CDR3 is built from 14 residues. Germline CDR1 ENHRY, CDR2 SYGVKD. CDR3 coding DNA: TGTGCCATCAGAGCCGGGACAGGAGATGAAAAACTGTTTTTT. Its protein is CAIRAGTGDEKLFF.

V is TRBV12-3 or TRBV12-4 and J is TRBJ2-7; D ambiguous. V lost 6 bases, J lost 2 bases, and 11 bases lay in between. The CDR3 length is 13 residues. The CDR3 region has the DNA TGTGCCAGCAGGCGAGCAGTCACCTACGAGCAGTACTTC. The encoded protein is CASRRAVTYEQYF.

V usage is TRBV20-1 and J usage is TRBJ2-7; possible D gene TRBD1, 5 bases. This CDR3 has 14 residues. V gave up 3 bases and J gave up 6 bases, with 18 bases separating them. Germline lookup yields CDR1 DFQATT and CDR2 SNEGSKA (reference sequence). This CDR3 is CSARVPDIGFEQYF. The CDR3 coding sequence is TGCAGTGCTAGGGTGCCGGACATCGGGTTCGAGCAGTACTTC.

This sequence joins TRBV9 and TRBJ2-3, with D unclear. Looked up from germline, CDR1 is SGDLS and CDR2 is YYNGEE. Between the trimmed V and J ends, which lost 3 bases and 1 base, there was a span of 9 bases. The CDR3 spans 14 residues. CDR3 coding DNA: TGTGCCAGCAGCGCCCTGAGGCGCACAGATACGCAGTATTTT. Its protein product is CASSALRRTDTQYF. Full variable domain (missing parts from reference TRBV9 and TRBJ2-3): DSGVTQTPKHLITATGQRVTLRCSPRSGDLSVYWYQQSLDQGLQFLIQYYNGEERAKGNILERFSAQQFPDLHSELNLSSLELGDSALYFCASSALRRTDTQYFGPGTRLTVL.

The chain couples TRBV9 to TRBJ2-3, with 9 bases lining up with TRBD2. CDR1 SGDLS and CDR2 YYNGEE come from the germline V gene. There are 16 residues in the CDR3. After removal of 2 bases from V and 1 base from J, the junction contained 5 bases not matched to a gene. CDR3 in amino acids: CASSVGVAGGTDTQYF. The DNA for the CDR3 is TGTGCCAGCAGCGTTGGGGTAGCGGGGGGCACAGATACGCAGTATTTT.

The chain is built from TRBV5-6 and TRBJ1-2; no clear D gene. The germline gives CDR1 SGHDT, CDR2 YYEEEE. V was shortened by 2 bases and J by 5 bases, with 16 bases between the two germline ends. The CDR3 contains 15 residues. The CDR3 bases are TGTGCCAGCAGCTTACTTTCTGAGCCTCTATATGGCTACACCTTC. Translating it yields CASSLLSEPLYGYTF. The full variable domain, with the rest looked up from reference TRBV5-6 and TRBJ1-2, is DAGVTQSPTHLIKTRGQQVTLRCSPKSGHDTVSWYQQALGQGPQFIFQYYEEEERQRGNFPDRFSGHQFPNYSSELNVNALLLGDSALYLCASSLLSEPLYGYTFGSGTRLTVV.

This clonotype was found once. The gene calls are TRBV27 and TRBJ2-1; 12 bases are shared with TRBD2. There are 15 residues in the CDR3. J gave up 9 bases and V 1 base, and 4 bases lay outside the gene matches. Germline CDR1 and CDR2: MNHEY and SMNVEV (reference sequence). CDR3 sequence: CASSLLTSGGGEQFF. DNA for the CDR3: TGTGCCAGCAGTTTATTGACTAGCGGGGGCGGTGAGCAGTTCTTC.

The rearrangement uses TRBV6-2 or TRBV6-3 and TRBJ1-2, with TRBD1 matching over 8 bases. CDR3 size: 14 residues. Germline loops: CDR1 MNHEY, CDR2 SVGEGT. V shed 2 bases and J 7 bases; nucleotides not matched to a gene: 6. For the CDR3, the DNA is TGTGCCAGCAGTTACCGGGACAGGTTTGGTGGCTACACCTTC. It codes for CASSYRDRFGGYTF.

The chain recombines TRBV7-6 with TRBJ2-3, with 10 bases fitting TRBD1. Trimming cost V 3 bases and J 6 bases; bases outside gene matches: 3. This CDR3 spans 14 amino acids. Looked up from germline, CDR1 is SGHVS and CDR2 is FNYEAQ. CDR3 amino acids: CASSFDRGRDTQYF. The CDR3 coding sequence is TGTGCCAGCAGCTTCGACAGGGGGCGGGATACGCAGTATTTT.

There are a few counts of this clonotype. The CDR3 sequence: CASRTGASGGKYEQYF. The CDR3 DNA is TGTGCCAGCAGGACAGGGGCCAGCGGGGGGAAGTACGAGCAGTACTTC. The chain combines TRBV28 with TRBJ2-7; D may be TRBD2 (9 bases). Germline V gives CDR1 MDHEN, CDR2 SYDVKM. With 6 bases removed from V and 4 bases from J, the gap between germline ends came to 22 bases. The CDR3 is made up of 16 amino acids.

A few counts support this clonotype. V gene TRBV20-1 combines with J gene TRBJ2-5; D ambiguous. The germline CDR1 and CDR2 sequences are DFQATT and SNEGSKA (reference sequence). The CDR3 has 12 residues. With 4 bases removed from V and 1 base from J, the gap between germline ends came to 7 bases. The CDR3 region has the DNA TGCAGTGCTATTTGGGTCCAAGAGACCCAGTACTTC. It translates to CSAIWVQETQYF.

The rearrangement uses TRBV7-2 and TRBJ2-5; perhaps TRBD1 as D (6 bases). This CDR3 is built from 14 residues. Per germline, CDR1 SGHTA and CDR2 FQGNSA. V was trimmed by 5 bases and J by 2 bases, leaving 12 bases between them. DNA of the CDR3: TGTGCCAGCAGCCCCAGGACAGATCAAGAGACCCAGTACTTC. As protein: CASSPRTDQETQYF. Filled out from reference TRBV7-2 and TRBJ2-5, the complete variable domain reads GAGVSQSPSNKVTEKGKDVELRCDPISGHTALYWYRQSLGQGLEFLIYFQGNSAPDKSGLPSDRFSAERTGGSVSTLTIQRTQQEDSAVYLCASSPRTDQETQYFGPGTRLLVL.

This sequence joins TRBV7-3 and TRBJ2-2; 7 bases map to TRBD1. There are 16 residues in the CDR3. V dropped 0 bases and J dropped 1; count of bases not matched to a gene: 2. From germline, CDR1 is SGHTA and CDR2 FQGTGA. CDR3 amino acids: CASSLTGQRNTGELFF. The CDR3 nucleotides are TGTGCCAGCAGCTTAACGGGACAGAGGAACACCGGGGAGCTGTTTTTT.

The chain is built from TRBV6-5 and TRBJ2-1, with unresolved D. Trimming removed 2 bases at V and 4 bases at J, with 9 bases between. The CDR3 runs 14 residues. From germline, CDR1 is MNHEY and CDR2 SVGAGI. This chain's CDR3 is CASSYAVRYNEQFF. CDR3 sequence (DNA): TGTGCCAGCAGTTACGCTGTAAGATACAATGAGCAGTTCTTC.

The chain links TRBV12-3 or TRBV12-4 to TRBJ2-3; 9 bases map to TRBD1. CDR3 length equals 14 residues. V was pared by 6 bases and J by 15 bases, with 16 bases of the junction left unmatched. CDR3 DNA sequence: TGTGCCAGCAGACAGGGACAGGGCACAGATATGGAATATTTT. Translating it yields CASRQGQGTDMEYF.

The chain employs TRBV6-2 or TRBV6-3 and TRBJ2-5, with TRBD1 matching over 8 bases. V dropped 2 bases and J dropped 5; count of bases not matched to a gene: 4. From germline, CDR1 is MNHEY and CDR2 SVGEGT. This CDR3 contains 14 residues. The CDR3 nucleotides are TGTGCCAGCAGTTACGGACAGGGATTGGAGACCCAGTACTTC. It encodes CASSYGQGLETQYF.

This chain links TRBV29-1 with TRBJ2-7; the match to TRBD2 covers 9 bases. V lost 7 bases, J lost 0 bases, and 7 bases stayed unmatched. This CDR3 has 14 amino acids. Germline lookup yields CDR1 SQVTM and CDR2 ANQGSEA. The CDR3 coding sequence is TGCAGCGCCTCTTCTAGCGGGGCCTCCTACGAGCAGTACTTC. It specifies CSASSSGASYEQYF.

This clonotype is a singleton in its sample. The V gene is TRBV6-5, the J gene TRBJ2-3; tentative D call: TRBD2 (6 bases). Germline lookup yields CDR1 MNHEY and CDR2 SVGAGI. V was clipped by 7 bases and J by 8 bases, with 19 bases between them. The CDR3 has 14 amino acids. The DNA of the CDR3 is TGTGCCAGCACTGGGGGACTCCGAGAGAGTACGCAGTATTTT. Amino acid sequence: CASTGGLRESTQYF.

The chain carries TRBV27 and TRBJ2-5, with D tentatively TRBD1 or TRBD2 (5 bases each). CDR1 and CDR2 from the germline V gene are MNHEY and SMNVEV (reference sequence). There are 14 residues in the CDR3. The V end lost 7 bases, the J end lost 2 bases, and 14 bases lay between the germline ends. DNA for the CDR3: TGTGCCAGCACCACACGGGGCCCTCAAGAGACCCAGTACTTC. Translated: CASTTRGPQETQYF.

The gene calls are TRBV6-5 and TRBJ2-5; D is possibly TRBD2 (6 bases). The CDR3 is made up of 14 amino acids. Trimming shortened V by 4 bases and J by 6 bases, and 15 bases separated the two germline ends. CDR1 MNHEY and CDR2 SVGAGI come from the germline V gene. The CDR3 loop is CASSLDWRGKTQYF. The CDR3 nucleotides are TGTGCCAGCAGTTTGGACTGGCGCGGGAAGACCCAGTACTTC.

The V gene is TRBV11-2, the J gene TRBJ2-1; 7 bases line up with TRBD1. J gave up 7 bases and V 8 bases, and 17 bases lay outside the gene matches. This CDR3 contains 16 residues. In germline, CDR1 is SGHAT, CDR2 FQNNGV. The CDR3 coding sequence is TGTGCCAGCCAAGACGTGGACAGGTTCGGGGAAAATGAGCAGTTCTTC. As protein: CASQDVDRFGENEQFF.

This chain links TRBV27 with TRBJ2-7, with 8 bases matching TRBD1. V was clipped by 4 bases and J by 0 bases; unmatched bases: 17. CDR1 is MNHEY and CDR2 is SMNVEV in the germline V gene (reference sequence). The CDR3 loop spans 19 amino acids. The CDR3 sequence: CASSSGPSRDRSFSYEQYF. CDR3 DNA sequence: TGTGCCAGCAGTTCAGGTCCCTCTCGGGACAGGTCCTTCTCCTACGAGCAGTACTTC.

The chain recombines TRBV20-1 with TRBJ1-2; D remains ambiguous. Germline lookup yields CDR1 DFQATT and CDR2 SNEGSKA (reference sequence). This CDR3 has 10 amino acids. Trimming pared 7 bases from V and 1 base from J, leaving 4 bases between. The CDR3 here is CSVLNYGYTF. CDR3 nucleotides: TGCAGTGTTCTTAACTATGGCTACACCTTC.